This T cell receptor (beta chain) emerged from a study of control samples from healthy donors and cancer patients. Looked up from germline, CDR1 is SGHDN and CDR2 is FVKESK. V was cut by 2 bases and J by 9 bases, with 23 bases left in between. CDR3 length: 17 amino acids. The repertoire was sequenced with immunoSEQ multiplex PCR; TCRdb's copy has only in-frame clones and lacks some. The sample holds some 49,000 clones, approximately 86% seen once. The V and J genes are TRBV14 and TRBJ2-1, with D possibly TRBD2 on 5 matching bases. The TCR sequence derives from a woman aged 45 to 65 with lung cancer. The sequencing input was PBMCs. In nucleotides, the CDR3 is TGTGCCAGCAGCCAACTCGGACTGTCAAACACCTTAGGTGAGCAGTTCTTC. The encoded protein is CASSQLGLSNTLGEQFF.